One and the same sample provided the 2 T cell receptor beta chains below, sequenced in a study of T cells after yellow fever vaccination. TCRdb called the 5' RACE reads again in MiXCR, with one record for every CDR3 protein. Here the sample spans 300,000 or so distinct CDR3 sequences, 8% to 9.5% being singletons. The source material was PBMCs, sampled about 49 days after the first yellow fever vaccination. The receptors originated from a man aged 18 to 30 who received the YFV17D yellow fever vaccine.

This chain connects TRBV11-2 to TRBJ1-5; unclear D gene. Germline V gene data show CDR1 as SGHAT and CDR2 as FQNNGV. This CDR3 is built from 13 residues. V lost 3 bases and J 5 bases, leaving 8 bases between the germline ends. The CDR3 DNA is TGTGCCAGCAGCTTCAACCGCCATCAGCCCCAGCATTTT. Translation gives CASSFNRHQPQHF.

This rearrangement joins TRBV7-6 to TRBJ2-4, with D possibly matching TRBD1 (6 bases). CDR3 length: 16 amino acids. V lost 5 bases to trimming and J lost 4 bases, with 18 bases between them. The V gene's germline CDR1 is SGHVS and CDR2 FNYEAQ. The CDR3 sequence is CASSPMYRGTKNIQYF. For the CDR3, the DNA is TGTGCCAGCAGCCCTATGTATAGAGGGACAAAAAACATTCAGTACTTC.